These 26 T cell receptor beta chains were all obtained from the same sample, sequenced in a study of identical twins. TCRdb re-called the 5' RACE reads through MiXCR, storing one row per CDR3 protein. This table holds 200,000 to 250,000 distinct CDR3 sequences, 7.5% found once. These same data were also listed under a study on yellow fever vaccine responses in identical twins.

The specimen sequenced was memory (CD45RO+) T cells sorted from blood. Every receptor here comes from a young woman in good health.

This clonotype was picked up a small number of times. V is TRBV5-1 and J is TRBJ2-7; 8 nucleotides align to TRBD2. This CDR3 is built from 15 residues. The junction had 4 bases not matched to a gene; V was cut back by 0 bases and J by 2 bases. Germline lookup yields CDR1 SGHRS and CDR2 YFSETQ. The CDR3 here is CASSLELAATYEQYF. CDR3 DNA: TGCGCCAGCAGCTTGGAACTAGCGGCAACCTACGAGCAGTACTTC.

This clonotype has ten or more counts. The CDR3 region is CSGDRGGNEQFF. As DNA, the CDR3 is TGCAGCGGAGACAGGGGGGGCAATGAGCAGTTCTTC. The V gene is TRBV20-1, the J gene TRBJ2-1; 9 positions agree with TRBD1. This CDR3 is 12 amino acids long. Per the germline V gene, CDR1 is DFQATT and CDR2 is SNEGSKA (reference sequence).

This clonotype was counted ten times or more. The chain carries TRBV12-3 or TRBV12-4 and TRBJ1-1, with D unresolved. The CDR3 loop spans 14 amino acids. Deletions cut 5 bases from V and 5 bases from J, with 15 bases between. CDR3 region: CASSPREGRTEAFF. CDR3 nucleotides: TGTGCCAGCAGTCCCCGAGAAGGGCGGACTGAAGCTTTCTTT.

The table lists this clonotype with many counts. This chain connects TRBV20-1 to TRBJ2-7; D call uncertain. The V gene lost 7 bases and the J gene lost 3 bases, with 10 bases spanning the gap. Germline loops: CDR1 DFQATT, CDR2 SNEGSKA (reference sequence). This CDR3 contains 11 residues. The CDR3 loop reads CSVFENYEQYF. The CDR3 DNA reads TGCAGTGTTTTCGAAAACTACGAGCAGTACTTC.

There are many counts of this clonotype. The chain is built from TRBV12-3 or TRBV12-4 and TRBJ1-2; tentative D call: TRBD1 (5 bases). The CDR3 is made up of 13 amino acids. V gave up 6 bases and J gave up 8 bases, with 16 bases separating them. The CDR3 DNA sequence: TGTGCCAGCAGAGATGGGGGAATTATGGGCTACACCTTC. Residues: CASRDGGIMGYTF.

This clonotype was detected only a few times. This chain uses TRBV6-2 or TRBV6-3 with TRBJ2-1, with D perhaps TRBD2 (6 bases). The germline V gene has CDR1 MNHEY and CDR2 SVGEGT. CDR3 size: 16 residues. V was cut by 6 bases and J by 6 bases, with 21 bases left in between. The CDR3 DNA reads TGTGCCAGCAGAGGACAAGGGTTGGGGAGGAGCAATGAGCAGTTCTTC. Encoded protein: CASRGQGLGRSNEQFF.

The V gene is TRBV28, the J gene TRBJ2-7; 9 bases are a match to TRBD1. Germline CDR1 MDHEN, CDR2 SYDVKM. The J segment lost 2 bases and the V segment lost 6 bases, leaving 17 bases of the junction unmatched. The CDR3 extends over 18 amino acids. The DNA of the CDR3 is TGTGCCAGCAGCCCCGGGACAGGGCTAGTCAGAGGGCCCTACGAGCAGTACTTC. Protein product: CASSPGTGLVRGPYEQYF.

Many counts were recorded for this clonotype. The chain couples TRBV10-2 to TRBJ2-7; 7 positions agree with TRBD2. The V and J ends lost 9 bases and 6 bases, in that order; junction bases with no gene match: 11. The CDR3 contains 13 residues. Germline values: CDR1 WSHSY, CDR2 SAAADI. The CDR3, as DNA: TGCGCCAGTGGGTCGGGGCTAGCGGCCGAGCAGTACTTC. Translating gives CASGSGLAAEQYF.

This clonotype appeared a few times. This chain links TRBV2 with TRBJ2-7; D is perhaps TRBD1 (6 bases). CDR1 is SNHLY, CDR2 FYNNEI, per germline. Trimming took off 5 bases at V and 4 bases at J, with 9 bases between the two ends. CDR3 length: 12 residues. The CDR3 spells CASSMGQYEQYF. Here the CDR3 DNA reads TGTGCCAGCAGTATGGGACAATACGAGCAGTACTTC.

This clonotype turned up a few times. The chain combines TRBV4-3 with TRBJ2-2; no firm D call. Trimming removed 4 bases at V and 5 bases at J, with 5 bases between. This CDR3 region has 12 residues. Looked up from germline, CDR1 is LGHNA and CDR2 is YSLEER. DNA of the CDR3: TGCGCCAGCAGCCCCGAGACCGGGGAGCTGTTTTTT. Protein: CASSPETGELFF.

This chain connects TRBV5-1 to TRBJ2-7; no clear D gene. Trimming pared 1 base from V and 4 bases from J, leaving 15 bases between. This CDR3 comprises 15 residues. Looked up from germline, CDR1 is SGHRS and CDR2 is YFSETQ. This chain's CDR3 is CASSLQGSAFYEQYF. In DNA form, the CDR3 reads TGCGCCAGCAGCTTGCAAGGGTCGGCCTTTTACGAGCAGTACTTC.

This clonotype was detected ten times or more. V gene TRBV3-1 combines with J gene TRBJ2-1; TRBD2 matches at 9 bases. Trimming took 5 bases from V and 0 from J; bases not matched to a gene: 11. CDR1 is LGHDT, CDR2 YNNKEL, per germline (reference sequence). The CDR3 has 18 amino acids. CDR3 coding DNA: TGTGCCAGCAGCAGTAGCGGGGGCGGACGTCCCTCCTACAATGAGCAGTTCTTC. Translating it yields CASSSSGGGRPSYNEQFF.

This clonotype was seen at least ten times. The rearrangement uses TRBV7-2 and TRBJ2-1; D gene ambiguous. The V and J ends lost 5 bases and 8 bases respectively, with 10 bases between them. Germline V gene sequence: CDR1 SGHTA, CDR2 FQGNSA. The CDR3 is made up of 12 amino acids. CDR3 in amino acids: CASSPSVDEQFF. The CDR3 DNA follows: TGTGCCAGCAGCCCGTCGGTCGATGAGCAGTTCTTC.

The table lists this clonotype with a few counts. The CDR3 loop is CASSSLAGGSETQYF. CDR3 nucleotide sequence: TGTGCCAGCAGTTCGCTAGCGGGGGGGTCTGAGACCCAGTACTTC. The chain employs TRBV28 and TRBJ2-5; 12 positions agree with TRBD2. This CDR3 region has 15 residues. The germline V gene encodes CDR1 MDHEN and CDR2 SYDVKM. The trim removed 4 bases at V and 5 bases at J, leaving 5 bases unmatched.

In this sample, this clonotype turned up a few times. This chain connects TRBV6-1 to TRBJ2-5; D may be TRBD2 (5 bases). The CDR3 consists of 14 residues. Trimming cost V 3 bases and J 5 bases, with 13 bases left between them. Looked up from germline, CDR1 is MNHNS and CDR2 is SASEGT. CDR3 region: CASSEFPPGETQYF. In DNA, the CDR3 is TGTGCCAGCAGTGAGTTCCCCCCGGGGGAGACCCAGTACTTC.

V and J are TRBV27 and TRBJ2-7; 12 nucleotides align to TRBD2. The CDR3 has 17 residues. Per the germline V gene, CDR1 is MNHEY and CDR2 is SMNVEV (reference sequence). V shed 5 bases and J 3 bases; nucleotides not matched to a gene: 11. Here the CDR3 DNA reads TGTGCCAGCAGTCGACGACTAGCGGGAGTGAATAGCTACGAGCAGTACTTC. This translates into CASSRRLAGVNSYEQYF.

This clonotype has a count of ten or more. V usage is TRBV19 and J usage is TRBJ2-1; no clear D. V gave up 3 bases and J gave up 0 bases, with 9 bases separating them. Germline-derived CDR1 and CDR2 are LNHDA and SQIVND (reference sequence). The CDR3 loop spans 15 amino acids. The CDR3 region is CASSMDGRSYNEQFF. CDR3 DNA: TGTGCCAGTAGTATGGACGGACGCTCCTACAATGAGCAGTTCTTC.

This clonotype appeared many times. This chain links TRBV5-1 with TRBJ2-2, with D perhaps given as TRBD1 or TRBD2 (6 bases each). The germline V and J ends were trimmed by 0 bases and 7 bases, with 19 bases remaining between them. This CDR3 region has 17 residues. Per germline, CDR1 SGHRS and CDR2 YFSETQ. The CDR3 coding sequence is TGCGCCAGCAGCTTGGCCCCCGGGGGCGTACTGATCGGGGAGCTGTTTTTT. Its translation: CASSLAPGGVLIGELFF.

This clonotype was found many times. This rearrangement joins TRBV24-1 to TRBJ2-1; 9 nucleotides match TRBD1. After removal of 3 bases from V and 0 bases from J, the junction contained 2 bases not matched to a gene. The CDR3 contains 16 residues. From germline, CDR1 is KGHDR and CDR2 SFDVKD. CDR3 in DNA: TGTGCCACCAGTGATGCGACAGGGGGCTCCTACAATGAGCAGTTCTTC. The encoded protein is CATSDATGGSYNEQFF.

This clonotype was seen a few times. The V and J genes are TRBV4-2 and TRBJ2-1; D gene ambiguous. Germline assignment: CDR1 LGHNA and CDR2 YNFKEQ. The CDR3 loop spans 15 amino acids. V was pared by 1 base and J by 7 bases, with 14 bases between. The CDR3 reads CASSQVVSPENEQFF. CDR3 bases: TGTGCCAGCAGCCAAGTTGTCTCCCCCGAGAATGAGCAGTTCTTC.

The V gene is TRBV7-2, the J gene TRBJ1-4; D remains ambiguous. The CDR3 contains 13 residues. Deletions cut 5 bases from V and 10 bases from J, with 14 bases between. Germline CDR1 reads SGHTA; CDR2 reads FQGNSA. In nucleotides, the CDR3 is TGTGCCAGCAGCCAAGGGAGGGTGAGAAAACTGTTTTTT. Translation: CASSQGRVRKLFF.

The chain has TRBV12-3 or TRBV12-4 and TRBJ2-1; 9 bases fit TRBD2. This CDR3 contains 14 residues. The J segment lost 7 bases and the V segment lost 7 bases, leaving 8 bases of the junction unmatched. CDR3 in amino acids: CASNIAGVLNEQFF. Here the CDR3 DNA reads TGTGCCAGCAATATAGCGGGAGTTTTGAATGAGCAGTTCTTC.

This chain uses TRBV20-1 with TRBJ2-3, with TRBD2 matching 8 bases. Trimming cost V 5 bases and J 2 bases; bases outside gene matches: 6. The CDR3 consists of 14 residues. Per the germline V gene, CDR1 is DFQATT and CDR2 is SNEGSKA (reference sequence). CDR3: CSAQLAGNTDTQYF. CDR3 sequence (DNA): TGCAGTGCTCAATTAGCGGGAAACACAGATACGCAGTATTTT.

This clonotype was recorded many times. This chain uses TRBV12-3 or TRBV12-4 with TRBJ2-3, with TRBD2 matching 12 bases. This CDR3 has 15 residues. V lost 4 bases and J lost 5; bases outside the gene matches: 4. The DNA for the CDR3 is TGTGCCAGCAGTTCACGACTAGCGGGAGTAGATACGCAGTATTTT. Its protein product is CASSSRLAGVDTQYF.

Points on this clonotype: A much bigger clone sits one base away, suggesting this may be a read error. The chain links TRBV3-1 to TRBJ2-1, with TRBD1 matching 10 bases. CDR1 is LGHDT and CDR2 is YNNKEL in the germline V gene (reference sequence). This CDR3 region has 18 residues. CDR3: CTSSRDRGGISSYNEQFF. CDR3 DNA sequence: TGTACCAGCAGCCGGGACAGGGGTGGTATTAGTTCCTACAATGAGCAGTTCTTC.

The table lists this clonotype with a few counts. The chain has TRBV28 and TRBJ2-1, with 8 bases aligning to TRBD2. CDR1 is MDHEN and CDR2 is SYDVKM in the germline V gene. The CDR3 contains 18 residues. The trim removed 3 bases at V and 10 bases at J, leaving 20 bases unmatched. The CDR3 coding sequence is TGTGCCAGCAGTTTGGTTTCCTCGAGCGGGAGCCTCCCATCCGAGCAGTTCTTC. Residues: CASSLVSSSGSLPSEQFF.